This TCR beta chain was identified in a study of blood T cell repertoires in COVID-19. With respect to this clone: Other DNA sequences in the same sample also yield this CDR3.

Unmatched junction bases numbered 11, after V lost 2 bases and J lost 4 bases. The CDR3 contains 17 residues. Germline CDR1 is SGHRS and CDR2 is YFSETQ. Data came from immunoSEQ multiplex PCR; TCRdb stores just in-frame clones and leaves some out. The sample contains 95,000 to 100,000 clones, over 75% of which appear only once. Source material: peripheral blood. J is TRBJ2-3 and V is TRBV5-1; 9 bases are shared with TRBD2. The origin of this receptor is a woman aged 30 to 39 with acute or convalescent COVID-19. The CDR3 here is CASSFPLAGGPADTQYF. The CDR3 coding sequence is TGCGCCAGCAGCTTTCCCTTGGCGGGGGGGCCCGCAGATACGCAGTATTTT.